The 11 T cell receptor beta chains given below trace back to one sample, sequenced in a study of spatial heterogeneity in lung cancer. Time point: sample taken at primary tumor resection. One entry per CDR3 protein results from TCRdb running MiXCR on the 5' RACE reads. The profile shows approximately 40,000 distinct CDR3 sequences, roughly 13% of them singletons. The sequences come from PBMCs, collected at surgery. The source of these receptors is a male donor with early-stage non-small cell lung cancer.

The rearrangement joins TRBV5-1 to TRBJ1-6, with D tentatively TRBD1 (6 bases). The V end lost 0 bases, the J end lost 12 bases, and 13 bases lay between the germline ends. The CDR3 contains 14 residues. Germline CDR1 reads SGHRS; CDR2 reads YFSETQ. CDR3 sequence (DNA): TGCGCCAGCAGCTTGGGGCAGGGGAGGGGACCCCTCCACTTT. Encoded protein: CASSLGQGRGPLHF.

This clonotype was found a few times. The rearrangement joins TRBV28 to TRBJ2-2; D is perhaps TRBD1 (6 bases). Trimming shortened V by 1 base and J by 3 bases, and 9 bases separated the two germline ends. The germline V gene has CDR1 MDHEN and CDR2 SYDVKM. CDR3 length: 15 residues. The CDR3 protein is CASSLSRGYTGELFF. In nucleotides, the CDR3 is TGTGCCAGCAGTTTATCCAGGGGTTACACCGGGGAGCTGTTTTTT.

This clonotype was detected only a few times. The CDR3 is CASSYGTGGFRVRPQHF. CDR3 in DNA: TGTGCCAGCAGTTATGGCACAGGGGGTTTTCGTGTGCGGCCCCAGCATTTT. This chain joins TRBV6-5 and TRBJ1-5; 8 bases agree with TRBD1. Germline CDR1 reads MNHEY; CDR2 reads SVGAGI. The CDR3 has 17 residues. With V trimmed by 3 bases and J by 9 bases, 16 bases remained unmatched.

A few counts support this clonotype. V gene TRBV5-1 combines with J gene TRBJ2-7; TRBD2 is a possible D gene (6 bases). Germline CDR1 reads SGHRS; CDR2 reads YFSETQ. V was shortened by 4 bases and J by 0 bases, with 14 bases between the two germline ends. CDR3 length equals 15 residues. The CDR3 nucleotides read TGCGCCAGCAGCCGCGGGACGGCGAGCTCCTACGAGCAGTACTTC. Encoded protein: CASSRGTASSYEQYF.

This clonotype was seen at least ten times. The chain carries TRBV5-1 and TRBJ2-3; D is perhaps TRBD2 (5 bases). V dropped 4 bases and J dropped 5 bases, with 8 bases sitting between them. The CDR3 has 12 residues. The germline V gene has CDR1 SGHRS and CDR2 YFSETQ. In DNA form, the CDR3 reads TGCGCCAGCAGCCGAGAGGGAGATACGCAGTATTTT. Encoded protein: CASSREGDTQYF.

This chain joins TRBV12-3 or TRBV12-4 and TRBJ2-2; D ambiguous. V was cut by 7 bases and J by 8 bases, with 8 bases left in between. CDR3 length: 11 residues. The CDR3: CASTFRGELFF. CDR3 sequence (DNA): TGTGCCAGCACTTTCCGAGGGGAGCTGTTTTTT.

The chain uses TRBV2 and TRBJ2-5, with TRBD2 as a possible D gene (6 bases). CDR1 is SNHLY and CDR2 is FYNNEI in the germline V gene. V was shortened by 3 bases and J by 2 bases, with 13 bases between the two germline ends. The CDR3 runs to 15 residues. DNA for the CDR3: TGTGCCAGCAGTGAGCAGGGCGCGGGGCAAGAGACCCAGTACTTC. Protein: CASSEQGAGQETQYF.

J is TRBJ2-3 and V is TRBV5-1; the match to TRBD2 covers 11 bases. Germline loops: CDR1 SGHRS, CDR2 YFSETQ. The ends lost 1 base at V and 5 bases at J; junction bases unmatched: 9. The CDR3 extends over 17 amino acids. This chain's CDR3 is CASSLTGTSGGLDTQYF. DNA of the CDR3: TGCGCCAGCAGCTTGACCGGGACTAGCGGAGGGTTAGATACGCAGTATTTT. Using reference TRBV5-1 and TRBJ2-3 for the parts outside the CDR3, the full variable domain is KAGVTQTPRYLIKTRGQQVTLSCSPISGHRSVSWYQQTPGQGLQFLFEYFSETQRNKGNFPGRFSGRQFSNSRSEMNVSTLELGDSALYLCASSLTGTSGGLDTQYFGPGTRLTVL.

This clonotype was recorded many times. The rearrangement joins TRBV5-6 to TRBJ1-6, with a tentative D call TRBD1 (6 bases). Trimming cost V 5 bases and J 7 bases, with 13 bases left between them. This CDR3 has 14 amino acids. The germline V gene encodes CDR1 SGHDT and CDR2 YYEEEE. DNA for the CDR3: TGTGCCAGCAGACTCGAGGGACAAAATTCACCCCTCCACTTT. Protein sequence: CASRLEGQNSPLHF.

The chain is built from TRBV20-1 and TRBJ2-5; D possibly corresponds to TRBD2 (6 bases). The CDR3 loop spans 13 amino acids. Germline CDR1 and CDR2: DFQATT and SNEGSKA (reference sequence). Trimming took 5 bases from V and 4 from J, leaving 14 bases between them. CDR3 nucleotide sequence: TGCAGTGCTGTCAGAGGGCGGGGAGAGACCCAGTACTTC. It is translated as CSAVRGRGETQYF.

A few counts support this clonotype. This rearrangement joins TRBV11-1 to TRBJ1-1, with a tentative D call TRBD1 (5 bases). CDR1 and CDR2 (germline): SGHAT, FQDESV (reference sequence). This CDR3 has 15 amino acids. V was cut by 5 bases and J by 1 base, with 14 bases left in between. In DNA form, the CDR3 reads TGTGCCAGCAGCCCCGGGGGGACGGGGAACACTGAAGCTTTCTTT. It translates to CASSPGGTGNTEAFF.